This is a list of T cell receptor beta chains from one sample in a study of blood T cell repertoires in COVID-19. Some clones are missing from TCRdb's copy, which holds only in-frame ones; the method was immunoSEQ multiplex PCR. The sample lists some 190,000 clones, 80% to 90% occurring once. The sample comprised PBMCs or T cells enriched from blood (not recorded which). The receptors derive from a woman aged 40 to 50 with acute COVID-19. Both conserved end residues are part of each CDR3. Fields, in order: clone size, D gene, V gene, J gene, CDR3 protein, CDR3 DNA. D genes are given only for firm matches. The size field is filled for only some rows; it gives once, few, many or a size class.

-	-	TRBV7-6	TRBJ2-3	CASSLFGVLRQGTDTQYF	TGTGCCAGCAGCTTATTCGGGGTCCTGAGGCAGGGGACAGATACGCAGTATTTT
-	-	TRBV30	TRBJ1-3	CAWIVRIGGGSGNTIYF	TGTGCCTGGATAGTCCGTATAGGTGGCGGCTCTGGAAACACCATATATTTT
-	-	TRBV6-2/TRBV6-3	TRBJ2-7	CASSRQYGGASYEQYF	TGTGCCAGCAGTCGCCAATACGGTGGAGCCTCCTACGAGCAGTACTTC
-	-	TRBV4-1	TRBJ2-7	CASSQAPLSSYEQYF	TGCGCCAGCAGCCAAGCTCCCCTTTCGTCCTACGAGCAGTACTTC
-	TRBD1	TRBV5-1	TRBJ2-7	CASSLSAVVPQTGTGFYEQYF	TGCGCCAGCAGCTTGAGCGCCGTCGTTCCGCAGACCGGGACAGGTTTCTACGAGCAGTACTTC
-	TRBD2	TRBV5-1	TRBJ2-5	CASSLGWASGGASETQYF	TGCGCCAGCAGCTTGGGTTGGGCTAGCGGGGGGGCATCGGAGACCCAGTACTTC
few	-	TRBV5-1	TRBJ1-3	CASSPGHTSGNTIYF	TGCGCCAGCAGCCCGGGACACACCTCTGGAAACACCATATATTTT
-	TRBD1	TRBV27	TRBJ1-5	CASRQGPDQPQHF	TGTGCCAGCAGACAGGGGCCGGATCAGCCCCAGCATTTT
-	-	TRBV7-9	TRBJ2-7	CASGESYEQYF	TGTGCCAGCGGGGAGTCCTACGAGCAGTACTTC
-	TRBD2	TRBV7-8	TRBJ2-3	CASRLAGDLAGVKDTQYF	TGTGCCAGCAGACTAGCGGGGGATCTAGCGGGAGTGAAAGATACGCAGTATTTT
-	TRBD2	TRBV29-1	TRBJ2-1	CSVEDLLSGRDTNEQFF	TGCAGCGTTGAGGACCTTCTTAGCGGGAGGGATACCAATGAGCAGTTCTTC
-	TRBD2	TRBV7-2	TRBJ2-5	CASSIGGAKETQYF	TGTGCCAGCAGCATCGGGGGGGCCAAAGAGACCCAGTACTTC
-	TRBD1	TRBV9	TRBJ1-1	CASSALQGIQTEAFF	TGTGCCAGCAGCGCCCTACAGGGGATACAGACTGAAGCTTTCTTT
once	TRBD2	TRBV5-1	TRBJ2-4	CASSPGGGNIQYF	TGCGCCAGCAGCCCGGGGGGTGGAAACATTCAGTACTTC
-	-	TRBV6-5	TRBJ1-1	CASSWKGETEAFF	TGTGCCAGCAGCTGGAAGGGGGAGACTGAAGCTTTCTTT
-	-	TRBV5-5	TRBJ2-7	CASTKIDSYEQYF	TGTGCCAGCACCAAGATAGACTCCTACGAGCAGTACTTC
-	TRBD1	TRBV19	TRBJ2-2	CATNGGTGVTGELFF	TGTGCCACCAACGGCGGGACAGGGGTCACCGGGGAGCTGTTTTTT
-	-	TRBV13	TRBJ2-6	CASRERRSGANVLTF	TGTGCCAGCAGGGAGAGACGCTCTGGGGCCAACGTCCTGACTTTC
-	TRBD1	TRBV5-8	TRBJ1-2	CASSPRTPSDRDYGYTF	TGTGCCAGCAGCCCTAGGACTCCCTCGGACAGGGACTATGGCTACACCTTC
-	TRBD1	TRBV7-2	TRBJ1-2	CASSPDRGQKGYTF	TGTGCCAGCAGCCCGGACAGGGGGCAGAAGGGCTACACCTTC
few	-	TRBV11-2	TRBJ2-3	CASSGFGLKGAPKTDTQYF	TGTGCCAGCAGCGGGTTTGGGCTTAAAGGGGCACCAAAGACAGATACGCAGTATTTT
-	TRBD2	TRBV11-2	TRBJ2-2	CASSRRGSGGTGELFF	TGTGCCAGCAGCCGAAGGGGTAGCGGGGGAACCGGGGAGCTGTTTTTT
once	TRBD1	TRBV5-1	TRBJ2-7	CASSLDQGVPYEQYF	TGCGCCAGCAGCTTGGACCAGGGGGTCCCCTACGAGCAGTACTTC
-	-	TRBV4-1	TRBJ2-7	CASSQAETATSYEQYF	TGCGCCAGCAGCCAAGCGGAGACAGCTACATCCTACGAGCAGTACTTC
-	TRBD2	TRBV3-1/TRBV3-2	TRBJ2-1	CASSQTPKPGLATYNEQFF	TGTGCCAGCAGCCAAACACCTAAGCCGGGACTAGCGACGTACAATGAGCAGTTCTTC
-	-	TRBV19	TRBJ2-5	CASSRREDQETQYF	TGTGCCAGTAGCCGGAGGGAAGATCAAGAGACCCAGTACTTC
-	-	TRBV3-1/TRBV3-2	TRBJ2-7	CASSPDSPPYEQYF	TGTGCCAGCAGCCCGGACAGCCCCCCCTACGAGCAGTACTTC
-	-	TRBV11-2	TRBJ2-5	CASSPRTAETQYF	TGTGCCAGCAGCCCGCGGACAGCCGAGACCCAGTACTTC
-	TRBD2	TRBV28	TRBJ2-1	CASLARIAGGYNEQFF	TGTGCCAGCTTGGCGAGGATAGCGGGGGGTTACAATGAGCAGTTCTTC
-	TRBD1	TRBV5-6	TRBJ2-5	CASSPLGQGQETQYF	TGTGCCAGCAGCCCCTTGGGACAGGGTCAAGAGACCCAGTACTTC
-	-	TRBV29-1	TRBJ1-1	CSVEGGGGTEAFF	TGCAGCGTTGAAGGAGGTGGGGGGACTGAAGCTTTCTTT
-	TRBD2	TRBV13	TRBJ2-3	CASSLILSASGVTDTQYF	TGTGCCAGCAGCTTAATCCTGTCGGCTAGCGGGGTCACAGATACGCAGTATTTT
-	-	TRBV2	TRBJ2-1	CASSVQGYNEQFF	TGTGCCAGCAGTGTACAGGGCTACAATGAGCAGTTCTTC
once	TRBD1	TRBV7-9	TRBJ2-3	CASSPPSGGMTDTQYF	TGTGCCAGCAGCCCCCCCTCAGGGGGCATGACAGATACGCAGTATTTT
few	TRBD1	TRBV11-1	TRBJ2-7	CASSPPGQGWAEQYF	TGTGCCAGCAGCCCACCGGGACAGGGATGGGCCGAGCAGTACTTC
-	-	TRBV9	TRBJ2-5	CASSDNTGVETQYF	TGTGCCAGCAGCGACAATACGGGGGTGGAGACCCAGTACTTC
-	-	TRBV5-1	TRBJ1-1	CASRDTLNTEAFF	TGCGCCAGCAGGGACACCTTAAACACTGAAGCTTTCTTT
-	TRBD2	TRBV10-3	TRBJ2-3	CASGTSGGTDTQYF	TGTGCCAGCGGGACTAGCGGGGGCACAGATACGCAGTATTTT
once	TRBD2	TRBV6-5	TRBJ2-7	CASSPGRGAYEQYF	TGTGCCAGCAGTCCCGGGCGGGGGGCCTACGAGCAGTACTTC
-	TRBD2	TRBV27	TRBJ2-1	CASSLTGTSASYNEQFF	TGTGCCAGCAGTTTAACCGGGACTAGCGCGTCCTACAATGAGCAGTTCTTC
-	TRBD1	TRBV28	TRBJ1-2	CASSSHGGGGYTF	TGTGCCAGCAGTTCCCACGGAGGGGGCGGCTACACCTTC
few	-	TRBV7-9	TRBJ2-7	CASTRQTSLYEQYF	TGTGCCAGCACCAGACAGACCTCACTCTACGAGCAGTACTTC
few	-	TRBV7-9	TRBJ1-4	CASSRSLDGEKLFF	TGTGCCAGCAGCCGAAGCCTAGACGGTGAAAAACTGTTTTTT
-	TRBD1	TRBV19	TRBJ2-2	CASSIFGQGTGELFF	TGTGCCAGTAGTATTTTTGGACAGGGCACCGGGGAGCTGTTTTTT
-	TRBD1	TRBV4-2	TRBJ1-2	CASSQDQTGLNGYTF	TGTGCCAGCAGCCAAGACCAGACAGGGTTGAATGGCTACACCTTC
-	TRBD1	TRBV7-2	TRBJ1-2	CASSERTGGRGYGYTF	TGTGCCAGCAGCGAAAGGACAGGGGGCCGCGGCTATGGCTACACCTTC